This TCR beta chain derives from a study of blood T cell repertoires in COVID-19. At the level of the study: COVID-19 samples, acute and convalescent, were from the United States, Italy and Spain. From T cells, B-cell-depleted T cells, or PBMCs came the material, which was cDNA or gDNA.

Method: immunoSEQ multiplex PCR; TCRdb's copy keeps in-frame clones and lacks some. The sample lists 300,000 to 400,000 clones, more than 70% seen once, with approximately 1.2% in the top ten. CDR3 length: 13 residues. The V and J ends lost 4 bases and 3 bases respectively, with 10 bases between them. The germline V gene encodes CDR1 SGHTA and CDR2 FQGNSA. Those enrolled, adults aged about 18 to 89 years, came from some 23 US areas. Recovery among Cohort 3 donors was established by two negative PCRs, clearance, or symptom resolution. The chain has TRBV7-2 and TRBJ2-7; no clear D. This sequence was found in a woman between 18 and 30 years old who had recovered from COVID-19. The sequenced sample consisted of PBMCs or T cells enriched from blood (not recorded which). The CDR3 coding sequence is TGTGCCAGCAGCTCGCCTCCGAGCTACGAGCAGTACTTC. Protein: CASSSPPSYEQYF. The complete variable domain, with remaining parts taken from reference TRBV7-2 and TRBJ2-7, reads GAGVSQSPSNKVTEKGKDVELRCDPISGHTALYWYRQSLGQGLEFLIYFQGNSAPDKSGLPSDRFSAERTGGSVSTLTIQRTQQEDSAVYLCASSSPPSYEQYFGPGTRLTVT.